Presented here are 29 T cell receptor beta chains from one specimen sequenced in a study of T-cell memory formation after mild COVID-19. TCRdb redid the calling of the 5' RACE reads with MiXCR, one entry per CDR3 protein. Counted here are a few hundred thousand distinct CDR3 sequences, roughly 21% occurring once; the ten biggest clones make up around 9.2%. Sequenced: PBMCs or a T cell subset sorted from them (not recorded which). The origin of the receptors is an adult woman who had mild COVID-19 (a few samples of this study predate the infection). Cell type and time point are not known.

The CDR3 here is CASSPRLAGAQETQYF. In DNA, the CDR3 is TGTGCCAGCAGTCCTCGGCTAGCGGGAGCCCAAGAGACCCAGTACTTC. The rearrangement joins TRBV12-3 or TRBV12-4 to TRBJ2-5; TRBD2 matches 10 bases. This CDR3 has 16 residues. Trimming removed 5 bases from V and 1 base from J; junction bases left unmatched: 7.

This clonotype was detected a few times. The chain joins TRBV5-1 to TRBJ2-7; 7 nucleotides agree with TRBD1. V trimming: 2 bases; J trimming: 7 bases; junction bases outside the gene matches: 9. The germline gives CDR1 SGHRS, CDR2 YFSETQ. This CDR3 is built from 14 residues. The CDR3 region has the DNA TGCGCCAGCAGCTTCAGACAGGGCCAGGGGGAGCAGTACTTC. Translating gives CASSFRQGQGEQYF.

The V and J genes are TRBV6-1 and TRBJ1-5, with unresolved D. Germline CDR1 MNHNS, CDR2 SASEGT. The CDR3 is 16 amino acids. The V gene lost 1 base and the J gene lost 3 bases, with 13 bases spanning the gap. The CDR3 nucleotides read TGTGCCAGCAGTGAAGGGTCCGGGTCTTACAATCAGCCCCAGCATTTT. This codes for CASSEGSGSYNQPQHF.

The gene calls are TRBV6-5 and TRBJ1-1, with 9 nucleotides matching TRBD1. V gave up 6 bases and J gave up 1 base; unmatched junction bases: 9. CDR3 size: 16 residues. CDR1 is MNHEY, CDR2 SVGAGI, per germline. The CDR3 sequence is CASRPGQGLGNTEAFF. CDR3 in DNA: TGTGCCAGCAGGCCGGGACAGGGATTGGGGAACACTGAAGCTTTCTTT.

In its sample, this clonotype was seen a few times. V usage is TRBV29-1 and J usage is TRBJ2-7; D is ambiguous. Germline V gene lookup returns CDR1 SQVTM and CDR2 ANQGSEA. The CDR3 contains 13 residues. Trimming took 0 bases from V and 1 from J, leaving 7 bases between them. The CDR3: CSVEDLESYEQYF. The CDR3 DNA reads TGCAGCGTTGAAGATCTCGAGTCCTACGAGCAGTACTTC.

V gene TRBV20-1 combines with J gene TRBJ1-4; D ambiguous. V was clipped by 0 bases and J by 11 bases, with 16 bases between them. Germline V gene sequence: CDR1 DFQATT, CDR2 SNEGSKA (reference sequence). This CDR3 spans 14 amino acids. CDR3 in DNA: TGCAGTGCTAGAGATTGGGCAGATTCCGGCAAACTGTTTTTT. It encodes CSARDWADSGKLFF.

This chain joins TRBV12-3 or TRBV12-4 and TRBJ2-2; maybe TRBD1 (5 bases). CDR3 length: 13 amino acids. Trimming left V 6 bases short and J 6 bases short, with 11 bases between. The CDR3 loop reads CASSPQGPGELFF. The CDR3 coding sequence is TGTGCCAGCAGCCCGCAGGGTCCCGGGGAGCTGTTTTTT.

This chain uses TRBV20-1 with TRBJ2-3, with TRBD2 matching over 7 bases. CDR3 size: 13 residues. V was pared by 6 bases and J by 5 bases, with 8 bases of the junction left unmatched. CDR1 and CDR2 (germline): DFQATT, SNEGSKA (reference sequence). CDR3 in amino acids: CSATSGAGDTQYF. As DNA, the CDR3 is TGCAGTGCCACGAGCGGGGCTGGAGATACGCAGTATTTT.

The table lists this clonotype with many counts. The chain is built from TRBV12-3 or TRBV12-4 and TRBJ1-1; D not resolved. The length of the CDR3 is 13 residues. With 1 base removed from V and 4 bases from J, the gap between germline ends came to 7 bases. CDR3 sequence: CASSLGAGTEAFF. CDR3 sequence (DNA): TGTGCCAGCAGTTTAGGGGCGGGCACTGAAGCTTTCTTT.

The V and J genes are TRBV20-1 and TRBJ2-1; D not certain. Trimming left V 5 bases short and J 8 bases short, with 13 bases between. This CDR3 contains 12 residues. Germline V CDR1 and CDR2: DFQATT, SNEGSKA (reference sequence). The CDR3 DNA reads as TGCAGTGCTTCTGGCCGTTGGGATGAGCAGTTCTTC. Encoded protein: CSASGRWDEQFF.

The chain joins TRBV20-1 to TRBJ2-7, with TRBD2 matching over 13 bases. The CDR3 is made up of 15 amino acids. Trimming took 6 bases from V and 2 from J; bases not matched to a gene: 7. CDR1 is DFQATT, CDR2 SNEGSKA, per germline (reference sequence). CDR3 amino acids: CSARGLAGDPYEQYF. The CDR3 bases are TGCAGTGCGCGAGGACTAGCGGGAGACCCCTACGAGCAGTACTTC.

This clonotype was counted at least ten times. The rearrangement links TRBV7-2 to TRBJ2-7, with no clear D. Trimming pared 1 base from V and 4 bases from J, leaving 8 bases between. This CDR3 region has 13 residues. The V gene's germline CDR1 is SGHTA and CDR2 FQGNSA. The CDR3: CASSLGVGYEQYF. The CDR3 region has the DNA TGTGCCAGCAGCTTAGGGGTGGGATACGAGCAGTACTTC.

This clonotype appeared a few times. This chain connects TRBV12-3 or TRBV12-4 to TRBJ1-3; D not certain. The CDR3 contains 15 residues. V shed 3 bases and J shed 0 bases, with 9 bases lying between them. The CDR3 DNA is TGTGCCAGCAGTTTTTGGGGAAGCTCTGGAAACACCATATATTTT. Encoded protein: CASSFWGSSGNTIYF.

The chain has TRBV7-9 and TRBJ1-5; 7 bases agree with TRBD1. Germline-derived CDR1 and CDR2 are SEHNR and FQNEAQ (reference sequence). V gave up 1 base and J gave up 3 bases; unmatched junction bases: 3. The CDR3 has 15 amino acids. CDR3 sequence reads: CASSLGQGNNQPQHF. The CDR3 bases are TGTGCCAGCAGCTTAGGACAGGGTAACAATCAGCCCCAGCATTTT.

This clonotype has just a few counts. The V gene is TRBV3-1, the J gene TRBJ2-7; 13 bases are a match to TRBD2. V shed 4 bases, J shed 4 bases, and the junction held 4 bases outside the gene matches. This CDR3 spans 15 amino acids. Looked up from germline, CDR1 is LGHDT and CDR2 is YNNKEL (reference sequence). Written as DNA, the CDR3 is TGTGCCAGCAGCCCCGGGACTAGCGGGATTTACGAGCAGTACTTC. Amino acid sequence: CASSPGTSGIYEQYF.

This clonotype has just a few counts. The chain carries TRBV11-2 and TRBJ2-3; D not resolved. The CDR3 is 13 residues long. Germline CDR1 reads SGHAT; CDR2 reads FQNNGV. V was clipped by 3 bases and J by 6 bases, with 10 bases between them. The CDR3 spells CASSFGDGDTQYF. The CDR3 DNA reads TGTGCCAGCAGCTTCGGTGACGGGGATACGCAGTATTTT.

This clonotype was counted a few times. This chain joins TRBV7-9 and TRBJ2-7; D is uncertain. Trimming stripped 6 bases from V and 2 bases from J, with 8 bases between. Germline V gene data show CDR1 as SEHNR and CDR2 as FQNEAQ (reference sequence). The length of the CDR3 is 12 residues. CDR3 sequence: CASSEKAYEQYF. The CDR3 region has the DNA TGTGCCAGCAGTGAGAAAGCCTACGAGCAGTACTTC.

In its sample, this clonotype was seen once. The chain carries TRBV9 and TRBJ1-3, with D unresolved. The CDR3 has 15 residues. The V gene's germline CDR1 is SGDLS and CDR2 YYNGEE. The V end lost 4 bases, the J end lost 2 bases, and 13 bases lay between the germline ends. The DNA of the CDR3 is TGTGCCAGCAGCTCTCCCGCGATGGCTGGAAACACCATATATTTT. Amino acids: CASSSPAMAGNTIYF. Supplemented by reference TRBV9 and TRBJ1-3, the full variable domain reads DSGVTQTPKHLITATGQRVTLRCSPRSGDLSVYWYQQSLDQGLQFLIQYYNGEERAKGNILERFSAQQFPDLHSELNLSSLELGDSALYFCASSSPAMAGNTIYFGEGSWLTVV.

A few counts support this clonotype. The chain links TRBV9 to TRBJ2-2, with D maybe TRBD2 (5 bases). The CDR3 runs to 15 residues. The germline V and J ends were trimmed by 3 bases and 4 bases, with 13 bases remaining between them. Germline V gives CDR1 SGDLS, CDR2 YYNGEE. The CDR3 sequence is CASSAPAGRTGELFF. The DNA for the CDR3 is TGTGCCAGCAGCGCTCCGGCGGGCCGCACCGGGGAGCTGTTTTTT.

V gene TRBV5-1 combines with J gene TRBJ2-3; a weak D match, TRBD1 (7 bases). The CDR3 runs 15 residues. The germline gives CDR1 SGHRS, CDR2 YFSETQ. V was clipped by 4 bases and J by 4 bases, with 16 bases between them. The CDR3 protein is CASSPQGGQSDTQYF. In nucleotides, the CDR3 is TGCGCCAGCAGCCCCCAGGGGGGCCAATCAGATACGCAGTATTTT.

The rearrangement joins TRBV7-9 to TRBJ1-1, with no clear D. V lost 1 base, J lost 0 bases, and 12 bases lay in between. CDR1 and CDR2 (germline): SEHNR, FQNEAQ (reference sequence). This CDR3 is built from 16 residues. CDR3 in amino acids: CASSLGLSKMNTEAFF. CDR3 coding DNA: TGTGCCAGCAGCTTAGGTCTGTCAAAGATGAACACTGAAGCTTTCTTT.

The gene calls are TRBV24-1 and TRBJ2-7; possibly TRBD1 or TRBD2 for D (5 bases each). CDR3 length: 14 amino acids. The V end was cut by 5 bases, the J end by 1 base, with 11 bases between. Per the germline V gene, CDR1 is KGHDR and CDR2 is SFDVKD. The CDR3 region has the DNA TGTGCCACCAGTGCTGGGACCGGATCCTACGAGCAGTACTTC. Translated: CATSAGTGSYEQYF.

In its sample, this clonotype was seen a few times. This rearrangement joins TRBV6-2 or TRBV6-3 to TRBJ2-7; D possibly corresponds to TRBD2 (5 bases). CDR3 length: 15 residues. The V gene's germline CDR1 is MNHEY and CDR2 SVGEGT. V was shortened by 4 bases and J by 5 bases, with 18 bases between the two germline ends. DNA for the CDR3: TGTGCCAGCAGTTTACCCCCGGGGTTTATCCACGAGCAGTACTTC. It encodes CASSLPPGFIHEQYF.

The chain links TRBV9 to TRBJ1-5, with D uncertain. Trimming left V 0 bases short and J 1 base short, with 8 bases between. The CDR3 is made up of 15 amino acids. CDR1 and CDR2 (germline): SGDLS, YYNGEE. CDR3 coding DNA: TGTGCCAGCAGCGTAGCAGACGGGAGCAATCAGCCCCAGCATTTT. It codes for CASSVADGSNQPQHF.

This clonotype appeared a few times. The rearrangement links TRBV15 to TRBJ1-2; D is perhaps TRBD1 (6 bases). Germline V gives CDR1 LNHNV, CDR2 YYDKDF (reference sequence). CDR3 size: 15 residues. V gave up 0 bases and J gave up 5 bases, with 13 bases separating them. CDR3 in DNA: TGTGCCACCAGCAGAGACCGGGGGCTAGGGTATGGCTACACCTTC. This codes for CATSRDRGLGYGYTF.

The genes are TRBV19 and TRBJ2-7, with TRBD1 matching 9 bases. The junction had 14 bases not matched to a gene; V was cut back by 10 bases and J by 7 bases. CDR1 is LNHDA, CDR2 SQIVND, per germline (reference sequence). The CDR3 loop spans 14 amino acids. CDR3 DNA: TGTGCCACTCCCAAGGCGGGACAGGGCGGAGAGCAGTACTTC. This translates into CATPKAGQGGEQYF.

The chain carries TRBV12-3 or TRBV12-4 and TRBJ2-1; TRBD2 aligns across 10 bases. The V gene end was trimmed by 6 bases and the J gene end by 2 bases; junction bases not matched to a gene: 4. The CDR3 sequence is 15 residues long. The chain's CDR3 is CASSKLAGPYNEQFF. The CDR3 DNA reads as TGTGCCAGCAGCAAACTAGCGGGACCCTACAATGAGCAGTTCTTC.

The chain has TRBV5-5 and TRBJ2-2; 8 bases map to TRBD2. CDR1 SGHKS and CDR2 YYEKEE come from the germline V gene (reference sequence). V lost 4 bases and J lost 6; bases outside the gene matches: 8. The CDR3 totals 15 residues. The CDR3 coding sequence is TGTGCCAGCAGCCCGGGACTAGTATTGGCCGGGGAGCTGTTTTTT. Residues: CASSPGLVLAGELFF.

There are a few counts of this clonotype. CDR3: CSARNARTGEGETQYF. As DNA, the CDR3 is TGCAGTGCTAGAAACGCCCGGACCGGCGAAGGAGAGACCCAGTACTTC. The gene calls are TRBV20-1 and TRBJ2-5, with D unresolved. The CDR3 is 16 amino acids. V was pared by 2 bases and J by 4 bases, with 20 bases between. Germline loops: CDR1 DFQATT, CDR2 SNEGSKA (reference sequence).